Reported below is one TCR beta chain. The antigen is unknown. CDR3 length: 15 amino acids. Trimming stripped 0 bases from V and 0 bases from J, with 7 bases between. The V gene's germline CDR1 is SGHNT and CDR2 YYREEE (reference sequence). The sample is drawn from a study of OX40 agonist ivuxolimab in advanced cancers. Overall study context: An agonistic human IgG2 monoclonal antibody against OX40 (CD134) was given.

Blood specimens came from baseline, cycle 4 day 1, and cycle 7 day 1. The assay was immunoSEQ multiplex PCR, and TCRdb's table has in-frame clones only and misses some. The table shows about 58,000 clones, with around 78% occurring only once. Points from the study as a whole: Researchers did not establish what antigens the expanded peripheral T cells target. The CD4+ and CD8+ T cells in the blood had expanded clonally by week 6 at 0.1 to 3.0 mg/kg.

The clonotype comes from an adult with an advanced solid tumor such as melanoma, head and neck, liver or kidney cancer. Sequencing used CD4+ or CD8+ T cells sorted from blood, obtained in a trial of the OX40 agonist ivuxolimab. This sequence joins TRBV5-4 and TRBJ2-1; D remains unclear. The CDR3 nucleotides are TGTGCCAGCAGCTTGGTCTTCAGCTCCTACAATGAGCAGTTCTTC. This translates into CASSLVFSSYNEQFF.